The 19 T cell receptor beta chains below were found in one sample sequenced in a study of PD-1 blockade in classical Hodgkin lymphoma. Produced via immunoSEQ multiplex PCR; TCRdb's table is partial and in-frame only. The table lists about 35,000 clones, approximately 90% of them singletons. This sample's time point: newly diagnosed, previously untreated cHL patient sample. Purification of CD4+ T cells from thawed PBMCs was achieved by magnetic negative selection. The sequencing sample was made of CD4+ T cells from blood. These receptors all come from a human donor with classical Hodgkin lymphoma.

The chain recombines TRBV27 with TRBJ2-3; D may be TRBD2 (6 bases). The length of the CDR3 is 12 residues. CDR1 and CDR2 (germline): MNHEY, SMNVEV (reference sequence). The CDR3 region has the DNA TGTGCTCGAGATGGGGGGTGTGATACGCAGTATTTT. Its protein is CARDGGCDTQYF.

The chain has TRBV7-2 and TRBJ2-1; either TRBD1 or TRBD2 may fit D (6 bases each). Trimming stripped 5 bases from V and 9 bases from J, with 14 bases between. The CDR3 totals 13 residues. Germline CDR1 and CDR2: SGHTA and FQGNSA. DNA of the CDR3: TGTGCCAGCAGCCTACGGGGGCAGGGTGAGCAGTTCTTC. Its translation is CASSLRGQGEQFF.

This sequence joins TRBV11-2 and TRBJ1-1, with D possibly being TRBD1 (6 bases). The CDR3 loop spans 17 amino acids. Germline V gene data show CDR1 as SGHAT and CDR2 as FQNNGV. Trimming cost V 5 bases and J 2 bases, with 21 bases left between them. The CDR3 DNA sequence: TGTGCCAGCAGCATTAGACCCACAGGGCAGGGTAACACTGAAGCTTTCTTT. Amino acids: CASSIRPTGQGNTEAFF. The full variable domain, in which reference TRBV11-2 and TRBJ1-1 provide the parts outside the CDR3, is EAGVAQSPRYKIIEKRQSVAFWCNPISGHATLYWYQQILGQGPKLLIQFQNNGVVDDSQLPKDRFSAERLKGVDSTLKIQPAKLEDSAVYLCASSIRPTGQGNTEAFFGQGTRLTVV.

There are a few counts of this clone. V is TRBV6-1 and J is TRBJ1-1; D not certain. The CDR3 runs 13 residues. Germline CDR1 and CDR2: MNHNS and SASEGT. Trimming cost V 8 bases and J 5 bases, with 15 bases left between them. The CDR3 spells CASSAGGVTEAFF. CDR3 DNA: TGTGCCAGCTCTGCCGGAGGTGTGACTGAAGCTTTCTTT.

The chain recombines TRBV28 with TRBJ2-5; D is ambiguous. Per the germline V gene, CDR1 is MDHEN and CDR2 is SYDVKM. V lost 5 bases and J lost 0, with 13 bases in between. This CDR3 has 15 amino acids. The CDR3 bases are TGTGCCAGCAGTCCTCTCTCAGTTTACCAAGAGACCCAGTACTTC. This translates into CASSPLSVYQETQYF.

Comments on this clone: This CDR3 is also generated by other DNA sequences in the sample. The chain is built from TRBV6-5 and TRBJ1-2; D might be TRBD1 (6 bases). The CDR3 extends over 15 amino acids. The V gene's germline CDR1 is MNHEY and CDR2 SVGAGI. Trimming took 6 bases from V and 3 from J, leaving 17 bases between them. Written as DNA, the CDR3 is TGTGCCAGCAGACCATGGACGGGGGGCTACTATGGCTACACCTTC. Its protein is CASRPWTGGYYGYTF.

The V gene is TRBV29-1, the J gene TRBJ1-1; 7 bases are shared with TRBD1. Trimming removed 7 bases from V and 10 bases from J; junction bases left unmatched: 21. Germline-derived CDR1 and CDR2 are SQVTM and ANQGSEA. The CDR3 extends over 15 amino acids. For the CDR3, the DNA is TGCAGCGCGCAATACGATCGTACAGGGGCCCCCGTAGCTTTCTTT. Its protein is CSAQYDRTGAPVAFF.

The chain couples TRBV4-3 to TRBJ2-5, with D maybe TRBD2 (6 bases). The ends were cut back, 2 bases at V and 2 bases at J, with 12 bases in the middle. The germline V gene has CDR1 LGHNA and CDR2 YSLEER. CDR3 length equals 15 residues. The chain's CDR3 is CASSQSGGAQETQYF. Written as DNA, the CDR3 is TGCGCCAGCAGCCAATCGGGCGGGGCGCAAGAGACCCAGTACTTC.

The chain employs TRBV6-5 and TRBJ1-6; D is possibly TRBD1 (6 bases). This CDR3 is 13 amino acids long. Trimming removed 6 bases at V and 7 bases at J, with 10 bases between. Germline V gene sequence: CDR1 MNHEY, CDR2 SVGAGI. The CDR3 nucleotides are TGTGCCAGCAGAAGGGACATCAATTCACCCCTCCACTTT. Protein product: CASRRDINSPLHF.

This chain connects TRBV7-9 to TRBJ1-5; D is possibly TRBD1 (5 bases). The CDR3 is made up of 15 amino acids. The V gene's germline CDR1 is SEHNR and CDR2 FQNEAQ (reference sequence). The V end lost 5 bases, the J end lost 6 bases, and 17 bases lay between the germline ends. The chain's CDR3 is CASSPQVGGIQPQHF. The CDR3 DNA reads as TGTGCCAGCAGCCCCCAAGTGGGGGGGATTCAGCCCCAGCATTTT. The entire variable domain, with the rest obtained from reference TRBV7-9 and TRBJ1-5, is as follows: DTGVSQNPRHKITKRGQNVTFRCDPISEHNRLYWYRQTLGQGPEFLTYFQNEAQLEKSRLLSDRFSAERPKGSFSTLEIQRTEQGDSAMYLCASSPQVGGIQPQHFGDGTRLSIL.

The rearrangement uses TRBV20-1 and TRBJ1-2, with a possible D match to TRBD1 (5 bases). The CDR3 has 11 residues. CDR1 is DFQATT and CDR2 is SNEGSKA in the germline V gene (reference sequence). Trimming shortened V by 3 bases and J by 3 bases, and 5 bases separated the two germline ends. CDR3 sequence: CSARGDYGYTF. For the CDR3, the DNA is TGCAGTGCTAGGGGGGACTATGGCTACACCTTC.

The gene calls are TRBV29-1 and TRBJ1-4, with a weak D call TRBD1 (6 bases). Germline V lookup: CDR1 SQVTM, CDR2 ANQGSEA. The V end was cut by 7 bases, the J end by 3 bases, with 18 bases between. This CDR3 contains 15 residues. Here the CDR3 DNA reads TGCAGCGCGGGCATCTCGGGACAATCTAATGAAAAACTGTTTTTT. Its protein is CSAGISGQSNEKLFF.

The J gene is TRBJ1-1, the V gene TRBV5-1; D remains ambiguous. This CDR3 contains 13 residues. Germline CDR1 is SGHRS and CDR2 is YFSETQ. Trimming took off 3 bases at V and 0 bases at J, with 6 bases between the two ends. In nucleotides, the CDR3 is TGCGCCAGCAGCTGGTACTTGAACACTGAAGCTTTCTTT. Protein: CASSWYLNTEAFF.

This chain joins TRBV5-5 and TRBJ2-1, with TRBD1 as a possible D gene (6 bases). Trimming cost V 0 bases and J 2 bases, with 15 bases left between them. The CDR3 is 17 residues long. Germline V CDR1 and CDR2: SGHKS, YYEKEE (reference sequence). In nucleotides, the CDR3 is TGTGCCAGCAGCTTGGCGTTGGGGGCGCGGGCCTACAATGAGCAGTTCTTC. Its translation: CASSLALGARAYNEQFF.

The chain recombines TRBV5-6 with TRBJ2-3, with no clear D. This CDR3 has 12 residues. Looked up from germline, CDR1 is SGHDT and CDR2 is YYEEEE. V gave up 3 bases and J gave up 6 bases, with 8 bases separating them. The CDR3 is CASSYRRDTQYF. As DNA, the CDR3 is TGTGCCAGCAGCTATCGTAGGGATACGCAGTATTTT.

The gene calls are TRBV19 and TRBJ1-4; D is perhaps TRBD1 (6 bases). In germline, CDR1 is LNHDA, CDR2 SQIVND (reference sequence). The CDR3 extends over 18 amino acids. V was trimmed by 6 bases and J by 5 bases, leaving 25 bases between them. The CDR3 here is CASRNSLRGRLRNEKLFF. Written as DNA, the CDR3 is TGTGCCAGTAGAAATTCTCTTCGGGGGCGTTTAAGGAATGAAAAACTGTTTTTT.

This clone was seen just once. The V gene is TRBV11-2, the J gene TRBJ2-1; D is uncertain. There are 14 residues in the CDR3. Germline V gene sequence: CDR1 SGHAT, CDR2 FQNNGV. V gave up 2 bases and J gave up 9 bases, with 14 bases separating them. In DNA, the CDR3 is TGTGCCAGCAGCTTACGGACGGGCGACGGTGAGCAGTTCTTC. As protein: CASSLRTGDGEQFF.

The chain combines TRBV10-3 with TRBJ1-2, with D possibly TRBD1 on 6 matching bases. Germline values: CDR1 ENHRY, CDR2 SYGVKD. The length of the CDR3 is 14 residues. With 0 bases removed from V and 8 bases from J, the gap between germline ends came to 13 bases. CDR3 loop: CAISESGGLRGYTF. CDR3 DNA sequence: TGTGCCATCAGTGAGTCCGGGGGGCTGCGGGGCTACACCTTC.

The chain combines TRBV18 with TRBJ2-7, with D uncertain. The CDR3 sequence is 15 residues long. Trimming removed 2 bases from V and 0 bases from J, with 11 bases in between. CDR1 and CDR2 from the germline V gene are KGHSH and LQKENI. The CDR3 nucleotides are TGTGCCAGCTCACCAAGCCGGACCGCCTCCTACGAGCAGTACTTC. Translation: CASSPSRTASYEQYF.